Presented here are 8 T cell receptor beta chains from one specimen sequenced in a study of cytomegalovirus exposure and HLA in healthy donors. It was with 60 Vbeta and 13 Jbeta primers that the PCR ran. The table came from immunoSEQ multiplex PCR; TCRdb's copy has only in-frame clones and leaves some out. The table includes about 170,000 clones, about 83% detected once. The sequencing sample was made of PBMCs. These receptors came from a girl aged 10-17 years in good health and CMV-seropositive.

This chain links TRBV5-1 with TRBJ2-5; 7 bases line up with TRBD1. The germline gives CDR1 SGHRS, CDR2 YFSETQ. The J segment lost 4 bases and the V segment lost 2 bases, leaving 11 bases of the junction unmatched. The CDR3 has 16 amino acids. The CDR3 nucleotides are TGCGCCAGCAGCTTCCTCCGCCCACAGGGGACAGAGACCCAGTACTTC. Amino acids: CASSFLRPQGTETQYF.

The chain has TRBV7-3 and TRBJ2-1, with a possible D match to TRBD2 (7 bases). V dropped 5 bases and J dropped 3 bases, with 14 bases sitting between them. The CDR3 sequence is 15 residues long. CDR1 SGHTA and CDR2 FQGTGA come from the germline V gene. The CDR3, as DNA: TGTGCCAGCAGCCCCCGGGGGGCCTTCTACAATGAGCAGTTCTTC. The encoded protein is CASSPRGAFYNEQFF.

The chain has TRBV19 and TRBJ1-1, with 8 bases aligning to TRBD1. The CDR3 extends over 15 amino acids. J lost 4 bases, V lost 5 bases, and 9 bases had no gene match. Germline assignment: CDR1 LNHDA and CDR2 SQIVND (reference sequence). The CDR3 reads CASSSRQGMGTEAFF. CDR3 bases: TGTGCCAGTAGTTCCAGACAGGGGATGGGCACTGAAGCTTTCTTT.

The genes are TRBV19 and TRBJ1-4, with TRBD1 matching over 7 bases. Germline trimming cut 5 bases from V and 8 bases from J; bases unmatched to any gene: 5. This CDR3 comprises 13 residues. Germline-derived CDR1 and CDR2 are LNHDA and SQIVND (reference sequence). The chain's CDR3 is CASSGQDGEKLFF. The CDR3 DNA reads as TGTGCCAGTAGTGGACAGGACGGGGAAAAACTGTTTTTT. The full variable domain, its missing parts supplied by reference TRBV19 and TRBJ1-4, is DGGITQSPKYLFRKEGQNVTLSCEQNLNHDAMYWYRQDPGQGLRLIYYSQIVNDFQKGDIAEGYSVSREKKESFPLTVTSAQKNPTAFYLCASSGQDGEKLFFGSGTQLSVL.

The chain employs TRBV7-3 and TRBJ1-5; TRBD1 might be the D (5 bases). The CDR3 covers 13 residues. The V gene's germline CDR1 is SGHTA and CDR2 FQGTGA. Trimming shortened V by 5 bases and J by 4 bases, and 9 bases separated the two germline ends. CDR3 DNA: TGTGCCAGCAGCCGGGGGGGGAATCAGCCCCAGCATTTT. It translates to CASSRGGNQPQHF.

The gene calls are TRBV9 and TRBJ2-5; 9 bases align to TRBD1. V lost 0 bases to trimming and J lost 4 bases; unmatched junction nucleotides: 4. The CDR3 sequence is 15 residues long. Germline assignment: CDR1 SGDLS and CDR2 YYNGEE. The CDR3 loop is CASSVAGTGRETQYF. The CDR3 DNA reads TGTGCCAGCAGCGTAGCGGGGACAGGGCGAGAGACCCAGTACTTC.

As DNA, the CDR3 is TGTGCCAGCAGGGACAGGCACCAAGAGACCCAGTACTTC. It specifies CASRDRHQETQYF. The J gene is TRBJ2-5, the V gene TRBV25-1, with 7 positions matching TRBD1. Germline CDR1 and CDR2: MGHDK and SYGVNS. Germline trimming cut 6 bases from V and 0 bases from J; bases unmatched to any gene: 1. CDR3 size: 13 residues.

The J gene is TRBJ2-6, the V gene TRBV4-1; the D is unclear. V was pared by 4 bases and J by 1 base, with 17 bases between. The CDR3 runs to 18 residues. The germline V gene encodes CDR1 MGHRA and CDR2 YSYEKL. CDR3 sequence: CASSLQGQVTSGANVLTF. For the CDR3, the DNA is TGCGCCAGCAGCCTCCAAGGTCAGGTGACGTCTGGGGCCAACGTCCTGACTTTC.